Listed here are 30 T cell receptor beta chains from one sample, sequenced in a study of T cell responses to AZD1222 COVID-19 vaccine. Produced via immunoSEQ multiplex PCR; TCRdb's table is partial and in-frame only. This sample has 150,000 to 200,000 clones, with about 91% found just once. The specimen was peripheral blood, collected on day 0 of AZD1222 vaccination. These receptors were collected from an adult in good health.

The J gene is TRBJ1-3, the V gene TRBV9; tentative D call: TRBD1 (5 bases). Germline loops: CDR1 SGDLS, CDR2 YYNGEE. Trimming left V 3 bases short and J 4 bases short, with 23 bases between. The CDR3 has 18 amino acids. CDR3 sequence (DNA): TGTGCCAGCAGCGAGGGGACCGGGACGCGATTAGGCGGAAACACCATATATTTT. Protein: CASSEGTGTRLGGNTIYF.

The chain employs TRBV10-3 and TRBJ1-1; the D is unclear. V shed 4 bases and J shed 0 bases, with 21 bases lying between them. Germline values: CDR1 ENHRY, CDR2 SYGVKD. There are 18 residues in the CDR3. This CDR3 is CAISGTQLPGGLNTEAFF. In DNA, the CDR3 is TGTGCCATCAGTGGTACGCAGTTACCGGGAGGGTTGAACACTGAAGCTTTCTTT.

As regards this clone: The junction differs from germline at one of its ends, possibly a read error. V is TRBV2 and J is TRBJ2-7; a possible D gene is TRBD1 (6 bases). CDR3 size: 13 residues. Germline lookup yields CDR1 SNHLY and CDR2 FYNNEI. The CDR3, as DNA: TGTGCCAGCAGTGAAGGGGAACAGGGTAGTTGGAACTTC. It translates to CASSEGEQGSWNF. Variable domain in full (rest from reference TRBV2 and TRBJ2-7): EPEVTQTPSHQVTQMGQEVILRCVPISNHLYFYWYRQILGQKVEFLVSFYNNEISEKSEIFDDQFSVERPDGSNFTLKIRSTKLEDSAMYFCASSEGEQGSWNFGPGTRLTVT.

This clone has more than one count but fewer than ten. The chain recombines TRBV11-2 with TRBJ1-5; maybe TRBD1 (6 bases). The CDR3 is 17 residues long. The V and J ends lost 5 bases and 5 bases respectively, with 22 bases between them. CDR1 and CDR2 from the germline V gene are SGHAT and FQNNGV. The CDR3 bases are TGTGCCAGCAGCCGGGGCTTCTCAGGGGTCTTCGATCAGCCCCAGCATTTT. This translates into CASSRGFSGVFDQPQHF. Variable domain in full (rest from reference TRBV11-2 and TRBJ1-5): EAGVAQSPRYKIIEKRQSVAFWCNPISGHATLYWYQQILGQGPKLLIQFQNNGVVDDSQLPKDRFSAERLKGVDSTLKIQPAKLEDSAVYLCASSRGFSGVFDQPQHFGDGTRLSIL.

V gene TRBV4-3 combines with J gene TRBJ2-5, with D perhaps TRBD1 (6 bases). The CDR3 has 16 amino acids. CDR1 is LGHNA, CDR2 YSLEER, per germline. V was cut by 0 bases and J by 5 bases, with 16 bases left in between. CDR3 residues: CASSQELGGMGETQYF. The DNA of the CDR3 is TGCGCCAGCAGCCAAGAATTAGGGGGAATGGGGGAGACCCAGTACTTC.

The chain couples TRBV13 to TRBJ2-1; D may correspond to TRBD1 or TRBD2 (5 bases each). Germline V gene data show CDR1 as PRHDT and CDR2 as FYEKMQ (reference sequence). Deletions cut 4 bases from V and 4 bases from J, with 11 bases between. The CDR3 is made up of 14 amino acids. The CDR3 protein is CASSSPGPYNEQFF. CDR3 DNA: TGTGCCAGCAGCTCTCCGGGGCCTTACAATGAGCAGTTCTTC.

The genes are TRBV30 and TRBJ2-7; 10 bases agree with TRBD2. This CDR3 is 13 amino acids long. Germline CDR1 reads GTSNPN; CDR2 reads SVGIG (reference sequence). The V segment lost 4 bases and the J segment 0 bases; nucleotides outside the gene matches: 0. CDR3 coding DNA: TGTGCCTGGAAGCGGGGGGGCTCCTACGAGCAGTACTTC. Protein: CAWKRGGSYEQYF.

The rearrangement uses TRBV7-3 and TRBJ2-1; maybe TRBD1 (5 bases). The CDR3 length is 15 residues. CDR1 and CDR2 from the germline V gene are SGHTA and FQGTGA. V lost 5 bases, J lost 7 bases, and 18 bases lay in between. CDR3 loop: CASSRRPHDRNEQFF. The CDR3 nucleotides are TGTGCCAGCAGCCGGCGGCCCCACGACAGAAATGAGCAGTTCTTC.

This rearrangement joins TRBV19 to TRBJ1-6; D unresolved. Trimming removed 5 bases at V and 9 bases at J, with 11 bases between. The CDR3 sequence is 13 residues long. Germline CDR1 and CDR2: LNHDA and SQIVND (reference sequence). CDR3 DNA sequence: TGTGCCAGTAGTCCGGCGGAGGGTTCACCCCTCCACTTT. Translating it yields CASSPAEGSPLHF.

The chain employs TRBV19 and TRBJ1-6, with no clear D. V dropped 5 bases and J dropped 7 bases, with 18 bases sitting between them. This CDR3 is built from 16 residues. Germline V gene data show CDR1 as LNHDA and CDR2 as SQIVND (reference sequence). The DNA of the CDR3 is TGTGCCAGTAGTGAGCGGGGTGACGGAGGAAATTCACCCCTCCACTTT. This sequence encodes CASSERGDGGNSPLHF.

In this sample, this clone turned up a few times. Other DNA sequences within the sample encode an identical CDR3. The chain recombines TRBV28 with TRBJ1-6, with D unclear. Germline CDR1 MDHEN, CDR2 SYDVKM. With 5 bases removed from V and 7 bases from J, the gap between germline ends came to 12 bases. This CDR3 is built from 14 residues. The CDR3 region is CASSPSLGNSPLHF. The CDR3, as DNA: TGTGCCAGCAGTCCGTCCCTTGGGAATTCACCCCTCCACTTT.

The rearrangement links TRBV9 to TRBJ1-4; a weak D match, TRBD1 (6 bases). The CDR3 is 18 amino acids. Trimming pared 0 bases from V and 7 bases from J, leaving 22 bases between. The germline V gene encodes CDR1 SGDLS and CDR2 YYNGEE. DNA for the CDR3: TGTGCCAGCAGCGTAGGCCCCCCAAGCCCGGGGGCGGGTGAAAAACTGTTTTTT. It translates to CASSVGPPSPGAGEKLFF. The variable domain in full, completed from reference TRBV9 and TRBJ1-4, reads DSGVTQTPKHLITATGQRVTLRCSPRSGDLSVYWYQQSLDQGLQFLIQYYNGEERAKGNILERFSAQQFPDLHSELNLSSLELGDSALYFCASSVGPPSPGAGEKLFFGSGTQLSVL.

V gene TRBV20-1 combines with J gene TRBJ2-2; D remains ambiguous. This CDR3 contains 15 residues. Trimming pared 3 bases from V and 3 bases from J, leaving 14 bases between. Germline CDR1 is DFQATT and CDR2 is SNEGSKA (reference sequence). This CDR3 is CSASRRWADTGELFF. The CDR3 DNA reads as TGCAGTGCTAGTCGCAGATGGGCCGACACCGGGGAGCTGTTTTTT.

This chain links TRBV6-5 with TRBJ2-7; 7 bases are a match to TRBD1. The J segment lost 2 bases and the V segment lost 0 bases, leaving 4 bases of the junction unmatched. The CDR3 has 15 residues. Per germline, CDR1 MNHEY and CDR2 SVGAGI. CDR3 residues: CASSYSRGHTYEQYF. The CDR3 nucleotides are TGTGCCAGCAGTTACTCGAGGGGGCACACCTACGAGCAGTACTTC.

The V and J genes are TRBV7-9 and TRBJ2-1; TRBD1 matches 8 bases. The junction had 2 bases not matched to a gene; V was cut back by 2 bases and J by 2 bases. The length of the CDR3 is 15 residues. Germline V lookup: CDR1 SEHNR, CDR2 FQNEAQ (reference sequence). CDR3 coding DNA: TGTGCCAGCAGCTTACAGGGGGCTGCCTACAATGAGCAGTTCTTC. This translates into CASSLQGAAYNEQFF.

This chain connects TRBV28 to TRBJ1-2, with D perhaps matching TRBD1 (6 bases). V was clipped by 2 bases and J by 5 bases, with 12 bases between them. Germline CDR1 and CDR2: MDHEN and SYDVKM. The CDR3 has 14 amino acids. CDR3 protein: CASSLGGGRYGYTF. The DNA of the CDR3 is TGTGCCAGCAGTTTAGGAGGGGGTCGGTATGGCTACACCTTC.

V usage is TRBV28 and J usage is TRBJ1-4, with D possibly being TRBD1 (5 bases). Trimming took off 8 bases at V and 7 bases at J, with 20 bases between the two ends. Germline loops: CDR1 MDHEN, CDR2 SYDVKM. The CDR3 runs 15 residues. For the CDR3, the DNA is TGTGCCAGCGTCCGGACACCCCAAGAGGCTGAAAAACTGTTTTTT. Residues: CASVRTPQEAEKLFF.

The gene calls are TRBV4-1 and TRBJ1-2; 12 bases match TRBD1. Germline trimming cut 0 bases from V and 5 bases from J; bases unmatched to any gene: 1. Germline CDR1 and CDR2: MGHRA and YSYEKL. The CDR3 is 15 amino acids. This CDR3 reads CASSQEGQGAYGYTF. The CDR3 bases are TGCGCCAGCAGCCAAGAGGGACAGGGGGCTTATGGCTACACCTTC.

The rearrangement uses TRBV5-8 and TRBJ1-4; D perhaps matches TRBD1 (5 bases). Per the germline V gene, CDR1 is SGHTS and CDR2 is YDEGEE. The CDR3 consists of 16 residues. Trimming took 2 bases from V and 8 from J, leaving 19 bases between them. Written as DNA, the CDR3 is TGTGCCAGCAGCTTCGGGACCCTAACATCGAGAGAAAAACTGTTTTTT. Encoded protein: CASSFGTLTSREKLFF. Full variable domain (missing parts from reference TRBV5-8 and TRBJ1-4): EAGVTQSPTHLIKTRGQQATLRCSPISGHTSVYWYQQALGLGLQFLLWYDEGEERNRGNFPPRFSGRQFPNYSSELNVNALELEDSALYLCASSFGTLTSREKLFFGSGTQLSVL.

V is TRBV5-1 and J is TRBJ1-5, with TRBD1 as a possible D gene (5 bases). Trimming stripped 1 base from V and 2 bases from J, with 10 bases between. Germline V gene sequence: CDR1 SGHRS, CDR2 YFSETQ. This CDR3 is built from 15 residues. The CDR3 region has the DNA TGCGCCAGCAGCTTGAGTGGGGGTGGCAATCAGCCCCAGCATTTT. Encoded protein: CASSLSGGGNQPQHF.

The chain carries TRBV6-5 and TRBJ2-5; TRBD1 agrees at 10 bases. CDR3 length: 14 residues. Trimming took 2 bases from V and 5 from J; bases not matched to a gene: 2. Germline CDR1 and CDR2: MNHEY and SVGAGI. The CDR3 coding sequence is TGTGCCAGCAGTTACGGACAGGGGGGGGAGACCCAGTACTTC. Translation: CASSYGQGGETQYF.

The V gene is TRBV5-5, the J gene TRBJ1-1; TRBD1 matches 12 bases. V shed 4 bases, J shed 0 bases, and the junction held 4 bases outside the gene matches. CDR3 length equals 16 residues. Germline CDR1 is SGHKS and CDR2 is YYEKEE (reference sequence). CDR3 protein: CASSGTGGPMNTEAFF. In nucleotides, the CDR3 is TGTGCCAGCAGCGGGACAGGGGGCCCTATGAACACTGAAGCTTTCTTT.

The chain carries TRBV5-6 and TRBJ1-2; perhaps TRBD1 as D (5 bases). Trimming took off 0 bases at V and 5 bases at J, with 14 bases between the two ends. CDR3 length equals 15 residues. The V gene's germline CDR1 is SGHDT and CDR2 YYEEEE. CDR3 region: CASSLAGTLRYGYTF. CDR3 DNA: TGTGCCAGCAGCTTGGCCGGGACCTTACGATATGGCTACACCTTC.

CDR3 nucleotide sequence: TGCGCCAGCAGCCAGGGGATAGGTCAGATCGCTTTCTTT. Its protein is CASSQGIGQIAFF. V is TRBV4-3 and J is TRBJ1-1; the D is unclear. This CDR3 contains 13 residues. Germline V gives CDR1 LGHNA, CDR2 YSLEER. Trimming took 3 bases from V and 11 from J, leaving 16 bases between them.

This chain connects TRBV11-2 to TRBJ1-1; D remains ambiguous. The ends were cut back, 3 bases at V and 1 base at J, with 9 bases in the middle. The germline CDR1 and CDR2 sequences are SGHAT and FQNNGV. The CDR3 spans 14 residues. The chain's CDR3 is CASSFGEGNTEAFF. In DNA, the CDR3 is TGTGCCAGCAGCTTTGGGGAAGGGAACACTGAAGCTTTCTTT.

The chain carries TRBV27 and TRBJ1-1, with D tentatively TRBD1 (5 bases). Germline V gene lookup returns CDR1 MNHEY and CDR2 SMNVEV (reference sequence). The CDR3 covers 15 residues. The V gene lost 5 bases and the J gene lost 7 bases, with 20 bases spanning the gap. The CDR3 sequence is CASSRIFPGRNEAFF. The CDR3 coding sequence is TGTGCCAGCAGTCGAATATTTCCGGGACGCAATGAAGCTTTCTTT.

V is TRBV5-5 and J is TRBJ1-2; possible D gene TRBD1, 6 bases. CDR3 length: 16 amino acids. With 3 bases removed from V and 4 bases from J, the gap between germline ends came to 19 bases. CDR1 SGHKS and CDR2 YYEKEE come from the germline V gene (reference sequence). The CDR3 sequence is CASSSSYWDNTYGYTF. CDR3 DNA: TGTGCCAGCAGCTCATCTTACTGGGACAACACCTATGGCTACACCTTC.

This clone was detected a few times. The J gene is TRBJ1-1, the V gene TRBV20-1; D not certain. Germline V lookup: CDR1 DFQATT, CDR2 SNEGSKA (reference sequence). The CDR3 spans 11 residues. Trimming took off 4 bases at V and 3 bases at J, with 6 bases between the two ends. The chain's CDR3 is CSAIADTEAFF. The CDR3 bases are TGCAGTGCTATTGCGGACACTGAAGCTTTCTTT.

This chain joins TRBV19 and TRBJ1-2, with D possibly matching TRBD1 (6 bases). Germline V gives CDR1 LNHDA, CDR2 SQIVND (reference sequence). The CDR3 covers 14 residues. V was pared by 3 bases and J by 5 bases, with 13 bases between. The DNA of the CDR3 is TGTGCCAGTAGTATTTCTAGGGGGGCGTATGGCTACACCTTC. It codes for CASSISRGAYGYTF.

The DNA for the CDR3 is TGTGCCTGGGATGGGACCGGCTACGAGCAGTACTTC. It yields the protein CAWDGTGYEQYF. The J gene is TRBJ2-7, the V gene TRBV30; D tentatively fits TRBD1 or TRBD2 (5 bases each). This CDR3 comprises 12 residues. Trimming removed 5 bases from V and 3 bases from J, with 11 bases in between. Looked up from germline, CDR1 is GTSNPN and CDR2 is SVGIG (reference sequence).